The clone carrying this TCR beta chain has more than one count but fewer than ten. Antigen: not known. The sample originates from a study of T cells in Graves' hyperthyroidism and ophthalmopathy. About the study: The initial diagnosis was the point when peripheral blood was collected, ahead of any treatment. Overall study results and limits: The model identified upcoming ophthalmopathy a median approximately 6.5 months ahead of onset.

RNA transcripts gave rise to amplified TCR beta CDR3 regions. Initially, a first-round RT-PCR of the TCR CDR3 employed the HTBI primer set. TCRdb re-called the multiplex PCR reads through MiXCR, storing one row per CDR3 protein. Of about 740,000 distinct CDR3 sequences listed, around 13% are singletons. V lost 6 bases and J 10 bases, leaving 16 bases between the germline ends. CDR3 length equals 13 residues. What was sequenced was blood. V gene TRBV12-3 or TRBV12-4 combines with J gene TRBJ2-1; D ambiguous. This clonotype was obtained from a woman aged 18-29 years with Graves' hyperthyroidism. The CDR3 protein is CASSQEGPREQFF. CDR3 in DNA: TGTGCCAGCAGCCAAGAAGGCCCTCGGGAGCAGTTCTTC.